These 27 T cell receptor beta chains originate from one sample sequenced in a study of T cells in Graves' hyperthyroidism and ophthalmopathy. RNA transcripts gave rise to amplified TCR beta CDR3 regions. A first-round RT-PCR of the TCR CDR3 used the HTBI primer set. TCRdb re-called the multiplex PCR reads through MiXCR, storing one row per CDR3 protein. The sample holds fewer than 350,000 distinct CDR3 sequences; about 21% are singletons and the top ten take less than 65%. What was sequenced was blood. The source of these receptors is a woman aged 45-60 years with Graves' hyperthyroidism.

The rearrangement joins TRBV11-3 to TRBJ2-7, with 7 bases matching TRBD1. CDR3 size: 16 residues. Germline-derived CDR1 and CDR2 are SGHNT and YENEEA. V was pared by 5 bases and J by 4 bases, with 14 bases of the junction left unmatched. The CDR3, as DNA: TGTGCCAGCAGCGCCGGCGCCGGGACAGTTCCTTACGAGCAGTACTTC. Residues: CASSAGAGTVPYEQYF. Supplemented by reference TRBV11-3 and TRBJ2-7, the full variable domain reads EAGVVQSPRYKIIEKKQPVAFWCNPISGHNTLYWYLQNLGQGPELLIRYENEEAVDDSQLPKDRFSAERLKGVDSTLKIQPAELGDSAVYLCASSAGAGTVPYEQYFGPGTRLTVT.

The J gene is TRBJ2-7, the V gene TRBV5-1; TRBD1 matches at 7 bases. This CDR3 has 13 amino acids. The V gene end was trimmed by 6 bases and the J gene end by 4 bases; junction bases not matched to a gene: 7. The germline V gene encodes CDR1 SGHRS and CDR2 YFSETQ. The CDR3 nucleotides are TGCGCCAGCAAGGTGGACAGGTTTTACGAGCAGTACTTC. This translates into CASKVDRFYEQYF.

This clonotype was counted many times. The chain combines TRBV28 with TRBJ2-6; D not resolved. This CDR3 is built from 15 residues. The germline CDR1 and CDR2 sequences are MDHEN and SYDVKM. Trimming stripped 5 bases from V and 0 bases from J, with 8 bases between. CDR3 in amino acids: CASSAPGSGANVLTF. The CDR3 DNA reads TGTGCCAGCAGTGCCCCAGGCTCTGGGGCCAACGTCCTGACTTTC. Full variable domain (remainder filled in from reference TRBV28 and TRBJ2-6): DVKVTQSSRYLVKRTGEKVFLECVQDMDHENMFWYRQDPGLGLRLIYFSYDVKMKEKGDIPEGYSVSREKKERFSLILESASTNQTSMYLCASSAPGSGANVLTFGAGSRLTVL.

The chain links TRBV20-1 to TRBJ1-4, with unresolved D. Germline lookup yields CDR1 DFQATT and CDR2 SNEGSKA (reference sequence). The CDR3 is 12 amino acids. Trimming removed 4 bases at V and 4 bases at J, with 7 bases between. This CDR3 is CSAIRLNEKLFF. CDR3 nucleotides: TGCAGTGCTATACGACTTAATGAAAAACTGTTTTTT.

This clonotype has ten or more counts. The genes are TRBV5-1 and TRBJ2-7; tentative D call: TRBD2 (5 bases). Germline V gives CDR1 SGHRS, CDR2 YFSETQ. V lost 3 bases to trimming and J lost 2 bases, with 9 bases between them. This CDR3 is built from 13 residues. The CDR3: CASSSAGAYEQYF. CDR3 bases: TGCGCCAGCAGCTCGGCGGGCGCCTACGAGCAGTACTTC.

In its sample, this clonotype was seen many times. The chain has TRBV9 and TRBJ2-2; D may match TRBD1 or TRBD2 (6 bases each). Germline V CDR1 and CDR2: SGDLS, YYNGEE. This CDR3 is built from 15 residues. Trimming took 4 bases from V and 5 from J, leaving 15 bases between them. The CDR3 reads CASSLDQGRTGELFF. DNA for the CDR3: TGTGCCAGCAGCCTAGACCAGGGGAGGACCGGGGAGCTGTTTTTT.

This clonotype was seen ten or more times. The chain carries TRBV11-2 and TRBJ2-7; a weak D match, TRBD1 (5 bases). V was pared by 0 bases and J by 0 bases, with 9 bases between. The CDR3 sequence is 15 residues long. The germline V gene has CDR1 SGHAT and CDR2 FQNNGV. The CDR3: CASSLDATVSYEQYF. CDR3 DNA: TGTGCCAGCAGCTTAGACGCGACAGTCTCCTACGAGCAGTACTTC.

In this sample, this clonotype turned up many times. This chain links TRBV30 with TRBJ1-5, with 7 bases fitting TRBD1. The V and J ends lost 4 bases and 6 bases, in that order; junction bases with no gene match: 9. Germline values: CDR1 GTSNPN, CDR2 SVGIG (reference sequence). This CDR3 comprises 14 residues. The CDR3 nucleotides read TGTGCCTGGACCCTCAAGGGGGCTGCTCAGCCCCAGCATTTT. Translation gives CAWTLKGAAQPQHF.

This clonotype has a count of ten or more. The chain combines TRBV6-5 with TRBJ1-1, with 9 bases lining up with TRBD1. This CDR3 is 17 amino acids long. Germline assignment: CDR1 MNHEY and CDR2 SVGAGI. V trimming: 2 bases; J trimming: 4 bases; junction bases outside the gene matches: 11. CDR3: CASSYLGTGWLGTEAFF. The CDR3 region has the DNA TGTGCCAGCAGTTACCTCGGGACAGGGTGGTTGGGCACTGAAGCTTTCTTT.

This clonotype was found many times. V is TRBV11-2 and J is TRBJ1-4; TRBD1 matches at 8 bases. V lost 5 bases and J lost 5; bases outside the gene matches: 4. Per germline, CDR1 SGHAT and CDR2 FQNNGV. The CDR3 covers 14 residues. The CDR3 DNA is TGTGCCAGCAGCAGGACAGGGTTGAATGAAAAACTGTTTTTT. Its translation is CASSRTGLNEKLFF.

This clonotype was detected ten times or more. The chain carries TRBV2 and TRBJ2-7; D possibly uses TRBD1 or TRBD2 (6 bases each). Germline values: CDR1 SNHLY, CDR2 FYNNEI. This CDR3 contains 15 residues. The V gene lost 1 base and the J gene lost 3 bases, with 13 bases spanning the gap. CDR3 region: CASSEGGASYYEQYF. CDR3 nucleotides: TGTGCCAGCAGTGAAGGGGGGGCGTCTTACTACGAGCAGTACTTC.

This chain connects TRBV4-1 to TRBJ1-4; 7 bases fit TRBD1. V lost 4 bases and J lost 4; bases outside the gene matches: 9. CDR3 length equals 16 residues. The germline gives CDR1 MGHRA, CDR2 YSYEKL. CDR3 coding DNA: TGCGCCAGCAGCCTCACACCACAGGGGTTTAATGAAAAACTGTTTTTT. It yields the protein CASSLTPQGFNEKLFF.

V gene TRBV16 combines with J gene TRBJ2-7; tentatively, D is TRBD1 (5 bases). The germline V gene has CDR1 KGHSY and CDR2 FQNENV. Between the trimmed V and J ends, which lost 4 bases and 1 base, there was a span of 20 bases. CDR3 length: 17 amino acids. The CDR3 sequence is CASSPFSRQKLSYEQYF. The CDR3 nucleotides read TGTGCCAGCAGCCCTTTTTCTCGACAGAAACTATCCTACGAGCAGTACTTC.

Only a few counts were recorded for this clonotype. V usage is TRBV20-1 and J usage is TRBJ2-1, with TRBD1 identical over 9 bases. V lost 3 bases and J lost 6; bases outside the gene matches: 12. The CDR3 spans 16 residues. Germline CDR1 and CDR2: DFQATT and SNEGSKA (reference sequence). The CDR3 coding sequence is TGCAGTGCTAGCGACCCCGAGGGACAGGGCTCCAATGAGCAGTTCTTC. It codes for CSASDPEGQGSNEQFF.

This clonotype has ten or more counts. Here the CDR3 DNA reads TGTGCCAGCAGCTCCTCCGGGACAGGCAAATCACCCCTCCACTTT. Residues: CASSSSGTGKSPLHF. The chain is built from TRBV7-6 and TRBJ1-6, with 8 bases matching TRBD1. The CDR3 totals 15 residues. After removal of 4 bases from V and 10 bases from J, the junction contained 9 bases not matched to a gene. Looked up from germline, CDR1 is SGHVS and CDR2 is FNYEAQ.

There are many counts of this clonotype. The chain employs TRBV6-6 and TRBJ2-3; D gene uncertain. The germline V and J ends were trimmed by 2 bases and 0 bases, with 15 bases remaining between them. The CDR3 has 17 amino acids. Looked up from germline, CDR1 is MNHNY and CDR2 is SVGAGI (reference sequence). CDR3: CASSYLFTETSTDTQYF. In DNA form, the CDR3 reads TGTGCCAGCAGTTACCTGTTTACAGAGACGAGCACAGATACGCAGTATTTT.

This clonotype was found many times. The rearrangement links TRBV5-1 to TRBJ1-6, with D maybe TRBD1 (6 bases). Germline V CDR1 and CDR2: SGHRS, YFSETQ. The CDR3 is 15 amino acids. Deletions cut 0 bases from V and 6 bases from J, with 10 bases between. CDR3 coding DNA: TGCGCCAGCAGCTTGGACGGGGGCGGTAATTCACCCCTCCACTTT. Protein sequence: CASSLDGGGNSPLHF.

This clonotype was seen repeatedly, ten times or more. The rearrangement uses TRBV3-1 and TRBJ2-5; D is ambiguous. Trimming took 2 bases from V and 4 from J, leaving 5 bases between them. This CDR3 contains 12 residues. The germline gives CDR1 LGHDT, CDR2 YNNKEL (reference sequence). In DNA form, the CDR3 reads TGTGCCAGCAGCCAATTGGGAGAGACCCAGTACTTC. Translating gives CASSQLGETQYF.

The chain carries TRBV28 and TRBJ2-1; 10 positions match TRBD1. Germline V lookup: CDR1 MDHEN, CDR2 SYDVKM. The CDR3 is made up of 16 amino acids. V shed 4 bases and J 6 bases; nucleotides not matched to a gene: 9. In DNA form, the CDR3 reads TGTGCCAGCAGTTCCGCCGGGACAGGGGATTTCAATGAGCAGTTCTTC. Amino acid sequence: CASSSAGTGDFNEQFF.

This clonotype has at least ten counts. The rearrangement uses TRBV28 and TRBJ1-4; a weak D match, TRBD1 (5 bases). CDR3 length equals 14 residues. V was clipped by 6 bases and J by 8 bases, with 16 bases between them. Germline lookup yields CDR1 MDHEN and CDR2 SYDVKM. The CDR3 sequence: CASSFDGAGEKLFF. CDR3 DNA: TGTGCCAGCAGCTTCGACGGGGCTGGAGAAAAACTGTTTTTT.

This clonotype was found many times. The chain has TRBV28 and TRBJ2-1; 7 bases line up with TRBD1. The CDR3 sequence is 15 residues long. Germline V CDR1 and CDR2: MDHEN, SYDVKM. The J segment lost 4 bases and the V segment lost 5 bases, leaving 8 bases of the junction unmatched. The CDR3 reads CASSEGQALYNEQFF. The CDR3 DNA sequence: TGTGCCAGCAGTGAAGGACAGGCCCTGTACAATGAGCAGTTCTTC.

Note on this clonotype: A much larger clone is a single base away; this may be a read error. J is TRBJ1-4 and V is TRBV5-1; TRBD1 matches 9 bases. The CDR3 totals 14 residues. Germline V gives CDR1 SGHRS, CDR2 YFSETQ. CDR3: CASSLGQGEGELFF. The CDR3 nucleotides are TGTGCCAGCAGCTTGGGACAGGGCGAGGGAGAACTGTTTTTT.

This clonotype has ten or more counts. The chain links TRBV20-1 to TRBJ1-5; D gene uncertain. Deletions cut 2 bases from V and 4 bases from J, with 9 bases between. CDR3 length equals 13 residues. The germline V gene encodes CDR1 DFQATT and CDR2 SNEGSKA (reference sequence). For the CDR3, the DNA is TGCAGTGCTAGAAAGCTGCGGAATCAGCCCCAGCATTTT. Its protein product is CSARKLRNQPQHF.

This clonotype was detected ten times or more. J is TRBJ1-2 and V is TRBV12-3 or TRBV12-4; D gene uncertain. CDR3 length: 11 amino acids. V lost 5 bases, J lost 2 bases, and 3 bases lay in between. This CDR3 is CASSVNYGYTF. CDR3 bases: TGTGCCAGCAGTGTGAACTATGGCTACACCTTC.

This clonotype was picked up many times. The rearrangement joins TRBV30 to TRBJ2-1, with D possibly TRBD1 on 7 matching bases. Germline V gene data show CDR1 as GTSNPN and CDR2 as SVGIG (reference sequence). The CDR3 contains 12 residues. V lost 3 bases, J lost 8 bases, and 11 bases lay in between. In DNA, the CDR3 is TGTGCCTGGAGCAGGGGGGCCTATGAGCAGTTCTTC. Translated: CAWSRGAYEQFF.

This clonotype was counted ten times or more. This sequence joins TRBV7-3 and TRBJ1-1; D remains ambiguous. Germline loops: CDR1 SGHTA, CDR2 FQGTGA. The germline V and J ends were trimmed by 0 bases and 3 bases, with 5 bases remaining between them. The CDR3 is made up of 13 amino acids. For the CDR3, the DNA is TGTGCCAGCAGCTTAACAGGCTACACTGAAGCTTTCTTT. Its translation is CASSLTGYTEAFF.

The table lists this clonotype with many counts. This chain uses TRBV20-1 with TRBJ1-1, with D tentatively TRBD1 (6 bases). V was pared by 3 bases and J by 1 base, with 9 bases between. The CDR3 sequence is 13 residues long. Per germline, CDR1 DFQATT and CDR2 SNEGSKA (reference sequence). DNA for the CDR3: TGCAGTGCTAGCCGGGACACGAACACTGAAGCTTTCTTT. Its translation is CSASRDTNTEAFF.